These T cell receptor beta chains were read from a single sample in a study of cytomegalovirus exposure and HLA in healthy donors. TCRdb's table, derived via immunoSEQ multiplex PCR, lists solely in-frame clones and lacks some. The repertoire holds some 120,000 clones, 75% to 90% seen once, with 1.5% to 2% in the top ten. The sample comprised PBMCs. These TCRs come from a young woman in good health and CMV-seronegative. Each CDR3 is given with its conserved first and last residue. Fields, in order: V gene, J gene, clone size, D gene, CDR3 DNA, CDR3 protein. D genes are given only for firm matches. Not all rows give a size; the values are once, few, many and, for expanded clones, a class.

V gene: TRBV19
J gene: TRBJ2-7
clone size: .
D gene: .
CDR3 DNA: TGTGCCAGTAGCCCAGGGGAATACGAGCAGTACTTC
CDR3 protein: CASSPGEYEQYF

V gene: TRBV19
J gene: TRBJ1-2
clone size: few
D gene: .
CDR3 DNA: TGTGCCAGTACCAAAAGCCTTCTTCTCTCGGGCTATGGCTACACCTTC
CDR3 protein: CASTKSLLLSGYGYTF

V gene: TRBV2
J gene: TRBJ2-2
clone size: .
D gene: .
CDR3 DNA: TGTGCCAGCAGTGAATCGCGCGGGACAGCGAACACCGGGGAGCTGTTTTTT
CDR3 protein: CASSESRGTANTGELFF

V gene: TRBV6-1
J gene: TRBJ1-1
clone size: .
D gene: .
CDR3 DNA: TGTGCCAGCAGAAAGAATCTAAGGAACACTGAAGCTTTCTTT
CDR3 protein: CASRKNLRNTEAFF

V gene: TRBV19
J gene: TRBJ1-2
clone size: .
D gene: .
CDR3 DNA: TGTGCCAGTAGTATAGCTACAGATTCTCACTATGGCTACACCTTC
CDR3 protein: CASSIATDSHYGYTF

V gene: TRBV15
J gene: TRBJ2-1
clone size: .
D gene: TRBD2
CDR3 DNA: TGTGCCACCAGCAGAGATAGTCTAGCGGGAGGAATAGATGAGCAGTTCTTC
CDR3 protein: CATSRDSLAGGIDEQFF

V gene: TRBV5-4
J gene: TRBJ2-3
clone size: .
D gene: TRBD2
CDR3 DNA: TGTGCCAGCCGACTAGCGGGGTACACAGATACGCAGTATTTT
CDR3 protein: CASRLAGYTDTQYF

V gene: TRBV6-6
J gene: TRBJ1-4
clone size: .
D gene: TRBD1
CDR3 DNA: TGTGCCAGCAGTTACAGGGGGGGGACAGGGGACGAAAAACTGTTTTTT
CDR3 protein: CASSYRGGTGDEKLFF

V gene: TRBV11-2
J gene: TRBJ1-2
clone size: few
D gene: .
CDR3 DNA: TGTGCCAGCAGCTTAGAGAGGTCATGGAGAGCAATTGACTATGGCTACACCTTC
CDR3 protein: CASSLERSWRAIDYGYTF

V gene: TRBV11-2
J gene: TRBJ2-4
clone size: .
D gene: .
CDR3 DNA: TGTGCCAGCAGCTTAGGGGGCGGAGCCAAAAACATTCAGTACTTC
CDR3 protein: CASSLGGGAKNIQYF

V gene: TRBV6-5
J gene: TRBJ1-3
clone size: .
D gene: TRBD1
CDR3 DNA: TGTGCCAGCAAGACAGGGGTAACTGGAAACACCATATATTTT
CDR3 protein: CASKTGVTGNTIYF

V gene: TRBV27
J gene: TRBJ2-1
clone size: .
D gene: .
CDR3 DNA: TGTGCCAGCAGTTTCCAGGCGAACAATGAGCAGTTCTTC
CDR3 protein: CASSFQANNEQFF

V gene: TRBV14
J gene: TRBJ2-7
clone size: few
D gene: .
CDR3 DNA: TGTGCCAGCAGCCAATGGCAGGGGAGCGGCTCCTACGAGCAGTACTTC
CDR3 protein: CASSQWQGSGSYEQYF

V gene: TRBV18
J gene: TRBJ2-7
clone size: .
D gene: TRBD2
CDR3 DNA: TGTGCCAGCTCACCTCTTCTAAATAGCGGGAGGGCCCCCCACGAGCAGTACTTC
CDR3 protein: CASSPLLNSGRAPHEQYF

V gene: TRBV29-1
J gene: TRBJ2-7
clone size: .
D gene: TRBD2
CDR3 DNA: TGCAGCGTTGTATGGCGGGAGAGGCAGCAGTACTTC
CDR3 protein: CSVVWRERQQYF

V gene: TRBV2
J gene: TRBJ2-1
clone size: .
D gene: TRBD1
CDR3 DNA: TGTGCCAGTGGGACAGGGGCTCTGGGCAATGAGCAGTTCTTC
CDR3 protein: CASGTGALGNEQFF

V gene: TRBV9
J gene: TRBJ1-2
clone size: .
D gene: .
CDR3 DNA: TGTGCCAGCAGCGTAGCTGGGGGAGGGAACTATGGCTACACCTTC
CDR3 protein: CASSVAGGGNYGYTF

V gene: TRBV13
J gene: TRBJ2-7
clone size: few
D gene: .
CDR3 DNA: TGTGCCAGCAGCCGGGGTCGGAGTTTGGACGAGCAGTACTTC
CDR3 protein: CASSRGRSLDEQYF

V gene: TRBV7-2
J gene: TRBJ2-1
clone size: .
D gene: TRBD2
CDR3 DNA: TGTGCCAGCAGCTTCTATAGGACTAGCGGGAGTCAGTTCTTC
CDR3 protein: CASSFYRTSGSQFF

V gene: TRBV5-5
J gene: TRBJ2-7
clone size: .
D gene: TRBD1
CDR3 DNA: TGTGCCAGCAGCTCCGGGACAGCGATCTACGAGCAGTACTTC
CDR3 protein: CASSSGTAIYEQYF

V gene: TRBV4-1
J gene: TRBJ2-2
clone size: .
D gene: TRBD2
CDR3 DNA: TGCGCCAGCAGCCAAGTAGGACCTAGCGGTTACACCGGGGAGCTGTTTTTT
CDR3 protein: CASSQVGPSGYTGELFF

V gene: TRBV5-6
J gene: TRBJ2-1
clone size: .
D gene: TRBD2
CDR3 DNA: TGTGCCAGCAGCTTACTAGCGGGAGCCAATGAGCAGTTCTTC
CDR3 protein: CASSLLAGANEQFF

V gene: TRBV7-9
J gene: TRBJ2-1
clone size: .
D gene: .
CDR3 DNA: TGTGCCAGCAGCTTAAATAGCGGTAGACGAGAGCAGTTCTTC
CDR3 protein: CASSLNSGRREQFF

V gene: TRBV18
J gene: TRBJ2-1
clone size: .
D gene: TRBD2
CDR3 DNA: TGTGCCAGCTCACCCCGGGGACTAGCGGGATCCTCCACCTACAATGAGCAGTTCTTC
CDR3 protein: CASSPRGLAGSSTYNEQFF

V gene: TRBV7-9
J gene: TRBJ1-5
clone size: .
D gene: TRBD1
CDR3 DNA: TGTGCCAGCAGCCGGACAGGGGACCTCAATCAGCCCCAGCATTTT
CDR3 protein: CASSRTGDLNQPQHF

V gene: TRBV27
J gene: TRBJ2-7
clone size: .
D gene: TRBD1
CDR3 DNA: TGTGCCAGCAGCCCGACAGGGGAAGAGCAGTACTTC
CDR3 protein: CASSPTGEEQYF

V gene: TRBV19
J gene: TRBJ2-7
clone size: .
D gene: TRBD2
CDR3 DNA: TGTGCCAGTAGTATGCTAGCGGGAGTGCGCGAGCAGTACTTC
CDR3 protein: CASSMLAGVREQYF

V gene: TRBV7-9
J gene: TRBJ2-1
clone size: .
D gene: .
CDR3 DNA: TGTGCCAGCAGCTTAGGTACAGGGCGAGTCAATGAGCAGTTCTTC
CDR3 protein: CASSLGTGRVNEQFF

V gene: TRBV5-1
J gene: TRBJ2-1
clone size: .
D gene: TRBD1
CDR3 DNA: TGCGCCAGCAGCGAGCTTGACAGGGGGTACTCCTACAATGAGCAGTTCTTC
CDR3 protein: CASSELDRGYSYNEQFF

V gene: TRBV5-6
J gene: TRBJ2-4
clone size: .
D gene: TRBD2
CDR3 DNA: TGTGCCAGCAGCTCCCCGATGGGAGGGAGCAAAAACATTCAGTACTTC
CDR3 protein: CASSSPMGGSKNIQYF

V gene: TRBV6-6
J gene: TRBJ1-5
clone size: few
D gene: .
CDR3 DNA: TGTGCCAGCAGTTACGGCCAGTATAGCAATCAGCCCCAGCATTTT
CDR3 protein: CASSYGQYSNQPQHF

V gene: TRBV13
J gene: TRBJ1-2
clone size: once
D gene: .
CDR3 DNA: TGTGCCAGCAGCTTAGCCGGTACCTATGGCTACACCTTC
CDR3 protein: CASSLAGTYGYTF

V gene: TRBV5-6
J gene: TRBJ2-3
clone size: .
D gene: TRBD2
CDR3 DNA: TGTGCCAGCAGCTATGGGACTAGCGGGAGCAGCACAGATACGCAGTATTTT
CDR3 protein: CASSYGTSGSSTDTQYF

V gene: TRBV5-8
J gene: TRBJ2-4
clone size: once
D gene: .
CDR3 DNA: TGTGCCAGCAGCCGAAGCTCCAAAAACATTCAGTACTTC
CDR3 protein: CASSRSSKNIQYF

V gene: TRBV28
J gene: TRBJ2-7
clone size: few
D gene: TRBD2
CDR3 DNA: TGTGCCAGCAGTTCGGGACTAGGAGGCGAGCAGTACTTC
CDR3 protein: CASSSGLGGEQYF

V gene: TRBV9
J gene: TRBJ1-1
clone size: few
D gene: .
CDR3 DNA: TGTGCCAGCAGCGTAGACTCAAGCCCGAACACTGAAGCTTTCTTT
CDR3 protein: CASSVDSSPNTEAFF

V gene: TRBV5-1
J gene: TRBJ2-2
clone size: .
D gene: TRBD2
CDR3 DNA: TGCGCCAGCAGCTTGGCTAGCGGGAGTACCGGGGAGCTGTTTTTT
CDR3 protein: CASSLASGSTGELFF

V gene: TRBV5-8
J gene: TRBJ1-1
clone size: .
D gene: .
CDR3 DNA: TGTGCCAGCAGTATCGGACAGCCTGAAGCTTTCTTT
CDR3 protein: CASSIGQPEAFF

V gene: TRBV13
J gene: TRBJ2-7
clone size: .
D gene: .
CDR3 DNA: TGTGCCAGCAGCCCTAAGGGGCGGTCCTACGAGCAGTACTTC
CDR3 protein: CASSPKGRSYEQYF

V gene: TRBV6-4
J gene: TRBJ1-5
clone size: .
D gene: TRBD1
CDR3 DNA: TGTGCCAGCAGTATCACAGGGGGCGGCAATCAGCCCCAGCATTTT
CDR3 protein: CASSITGGGNQPQHF

V gene: TRBV5-1
J gene: TRBJ2-4
clone size: .
D gene: TRBD2
CDR3 DNA: TGCGCCAGCAGCTCCCATGGGGGAGGGCCCTGGGACATTCAGTACTTC
CDR3 protein: CASSSHGGGPWDIQYF

V gene: TRBV6-6
J gene: TRBJ1-2
clone size: .
D gene: .
CDR3 DNA: TGTGCCAGCAGCCGAACAGGGAGCGACGGCTACACCTTC
CDR3 protein: CASSRTGSDGYTF

V gene: TRBV28
J gene: TRBJ2-1
clone size: .
D gene: TRBD1
CDR3 DNA: TGTGCCAGCATTCCGACAGGGATAGCCTACAATGAGCAGTTCTTC
CDR3 protein: CASIPTGIAYNEQFF

V gene: TRBV5-5
J gene: TRBJ2-7
clone size: few
D gene: TRBD1
CDR3 DNA: TGTGCCAGCAGCTTTGGGACAGGTCCCTACGAGCAGTACTTC
CDR3 protein: CASSFGTGPYEQYF

V gene: TRBV6-4
J gene: TRBJ2-5
clone size: .
D gene: TRBD1
CDR3 DNA: TGTGCCAGCAGTGCCGGGACAGGGGGCGAGACCCAGTACTTC
CDR3 protein: CASSAGTGGETQYF

V gene: TRBV11-2
J gene: TRBJ2-7
clone size: .
D gene: TRBD2
CDR3 DNA: TGTGCCAGCAGCTTATCGTCCGTTTTGGCTAGCGGGGACTTC
CDR3 protein: CASSLSSVLASGDF

V gene: TRBV11-3
J gene: TRBJ2-7
clone size: .
D gene: TRBD1
CDR3 DNA: TGTGCCAGCAGCAAACTGACAGGGGGAAGATACGAGCAGTACTTC
CDR3 protein: CASSKLTGGRYEQYF

V gene: TRBV11-1
J gene: TRBJ2-3
clone size: .
D gene: .
CDR3 DNA: TGTGCCAGCAGGGTACGCGGGATCACCCCAGATACGCAGTATTTT
CDR3 protein: CASRVRGITPDTQYF